These T cell receptor beta chains were read from a single sample in a study of T cell repertoires in cytomegalovirus infection. Antigens for these TCRs are unknown. TCRdb re-analysed the reads in MiXCR, keeping a single row per CDR3 protein. The sample holds 84,000 or so distinct CDR3 sequences, under 55% seen once. The input for sequencing was CD8+ T cells from cultured PBMCs, taken from culture after CMV antigen stimulation. Receptor source: a human donor in good health (CMV status not recorded). Some clones in this sample may be carry-over from other donors' samples. CDR3s include the opening cysteine and the closing phenylalanine or tryptophan. The D gene is left open where the match is weak. A row's size may be missing; if present it is once, few, many or a size class.

size: -; J: TRBJ2-3; D: -; V: TRBV6-1; DNA: TGTGCCAGCAGGAGAGATACGCAGTATTTT; CDR3: CASRRDTQYF
size: -; J: TRBJ1-2; D: -; V: TRBV7-4; DNA: TGTGCCAGCAGCCTGGGAGCGAGAGGCTACACCTTC; CDR3: CASSLGARGYTF
size: -; J: TRBJ1-3; D: -; V: TRBV2; DNA: TGTGCCAGCAGGTCAGGAGGGCCTGGAAACACCATATATTTT; CDR3: CASRSGGPGNTIYF
size: few; J: TRBJ2-1; D: TRBD1; V: TRBV11-2; DNA: TGTGCCAGCAGCGCCCGGGACAGACCCTACAATGAGCAGTTCTTC; CDR3: CASSARDRPYNEQFF
size: -; J: TRBJ2-7; D: -; V: TRBV5-6; DNA: TGTGCCAGCAGCTTTGAGATGAGTACCTACGAGCAGTACTTC; CDR3: CASSFEMSTYEQYF
size: -; J: TRBJ1-2; D: -; V: TRBV7-4; DNA: TGTGCCAGCAGCACTACCCTGGGGGATGGCTACACCTTC; CDR3: CASSTTLGDGYTF
size: few; J: TRBJ2-1; D: TRBD2; V: TRBV7-6; DNA: TGTGCCAGCAGCTTGGGGGCTAGCGGGAGGTCCCTGTACAATGAGCAGTTCTTC; CDR3: CASSLGASGRSLYNEQFF
size: once; J: TRBJ1-6; D: TRBD1; V: TRBV12-3/TRBV12-4; DNA: TGTGCCAGCAGTTTACGCAGGACAGGGGAAAATTCACCCCTCCACTTT; CDR3: CASSLRRTGENSPLHF
size: -; J: TRBJ1-2; D: TRBD1; V: TRBV29-1; DNA: TGCAGCGTGACAGGGGTAACCAATGGCTACACCTTC; CDR3: CSVTGVTNGYTF
size: -; J: TRBJ1-5; D: -; V: TRBV27; DNA: TGTGCCAGCAGTCCCAACTTGGCACAGCCCCAGCATTTT; CDR3: CASSPNLAQPQHF
size: few; J: TRBJ2-1; D: TRBD1; V: TRBV11-2; DNA: TGTGCCAGCAGCCCGCTGACAGGGGTCAATGAGCAGTTCTTC; CDR3: CASSPLTGVNEQFF
size: -; J: TRBJ1-1; D: TRBD1; V: TRBV6-1; DNA: TGTGCCAGCAGTCTAGGACAGGGTCGCACTGAAGCTTTCTTT; CDR3: CASSLGQGRTEAFF
size: -; J: TRBJ1-2; D: -; V: TRBV2; DNA: TGTGCCAGATATGGGCCTTATGGCTACGCCTTC; CDR3: CARYGPYGYAF
size: -; J: TRBJ1-5; D: -; V: TRBV7-2; DNA: TGTGCCAGCAGCTTTGTGGGGGGGGATCAGCCCCAGCATTTT; CDR3: CASSFVGGDQPQHF
size: few; J: TRBJ2-1; D: TRBD2; V: TRBV28; DNA: TGTGCCAGCAGTTTAGGCCTAGCGGGAGTCAATGAGCAGTTCTTC; CDR3: CASSLGLAGVNEQFF
size: -; J: TRBJ2-5; D: -; V: TRBV2; DNA: TGTGCCAGCAGTGAAGAGTACCAAGAGACCCAGTACTTC; CDR3: CASSEEYQETQYF
size: -; J: TRBJ1-2; D: -; V: TRBV5-5; DNA: TGTGCCAGCAGCTTTAGGCGGGGTCCCCTCTATGGCTACACCTTC; CDR3: CASSFRRGPLYGYTF
size: few; J: TRBJ2-1; D: TRBD2; V: TRBV7-3; DNA: TGTGCCAGCAGCCCGAGGACTAGCGGGGTCGCTGAGCAGTTCTTC; CDR3: CASSPRTSGVAEQFF
size: -; J: TRBJ2-3; D: -; V: TRBV7-2; DNA: TGTGCCAGCAGCTTAGGACAGTGGGGCACAGATACGCAGTATTTT; CDR3: CASSLGQWGTDTQYF
size: -; J: TRBJ2-5; D: TRBD1; V: TRBV20-1; DNA: TGCAGTGCTAGAGCGGACAGGGTTGCGACCCAGTACTTC; CDR3: CSARADRVATQYF
size: -; J: TRBJ2-1; D: TRBD2; V: TRBV7-9; DNA: TGTGCCAGCAGTTACCTAGCGGGCTCCTACAATGAGCAGTTCTTC; CDR3: CASSYLAGSYNEQFF
size: -; J: TRBJ2-3; D: TRBD2; V: TRBV27; DNA: TGTGCCAGCAGTTTATCGCCCAGCGGGGTCACAGATACGCAGTATTTT; CDR3: CASSLSPSGVTDTQYF
size: -; J: TRBJ2-1; D: TRBD2; V: TRBV7-2; DNA: TGTGCCAGCAGTCCGACTAGCGGGAGGGTCTACAATGAGCAGTTCTTC; CDR3: CASSPTSGRVYNEQFF
size: once; J: TRBJ2-7; D: TRBD2; V: TRBV28; DNA: TGTGCCAGCAGTCCCTTCGGGGGGGTCTACGAGCAGTACTTC; CDR3: CASSPFGGVYEQYF
size: -; J: TRBJ2-4; D: -; V: TRBV27; DNA: TGTGCCAGCAGTTTAAGGCAGGGGCCGGGGAGGATGAACATTCAGTACTTC; CDR3: CASSLRQGPGRMNIQYF
size: once; J: TRBJ2-1; D: TRBD2; V: TRBV9; DNA: TGTGCCAGCAGCTGGGGGGGAGACAATGAGCAGTTCTTC; CDR3: CASSWGGDNEQFF
size: -; J: TRBJ2-7; D: -; V: TRBV11-2; DNA: TGTGCCAGCAGCTTAGGGGGCGGAAAATACGAGCAGTACTTC; CDR3: CASSLGGGKYEQYF
size: -; J: TRBJ2-5; D: -; V: TRBV6-5; DNA: TGTGCCAGCAGTTTATCCGTGAGACCGCGTGAGACCCAGTACTTC; CDR3: CASSLSVRPRETQYF
size: -; J: TRBJ2-3; D: TRBD2; V: TRBV7-3; DNA: TGTGCCAGCAGCTTAAGAGGGACTAGCGGGGGCCCCACAGATACGCAGTATTTT; CDR3: CASSLRGTSGGPTDTQYF
size: -; J: TRBJ2-1; D: -; V: TRBV7-2; DNA: TGTGCCAGCAGCTTCGGTTGGGGTATGGGAAATGAGCAGTTCTTC; CDR3: CASSFGWGMGNEQFF
size: -; J: TRBJ2-1; D: TRBD2; V: TRBV4-2; DNA: TGTGCCAGCAGCCAAGGGGGACTAGCGGGTTACAATGAGCAGTTCTTC; CDR3: CASSQGGLAGYNEQFF
size: once; J: TRBJ2-3; D: TRBD2; V: TRBV6-1; DNA: TGTGCCAGCAGTCCCAGCGGGGGGGCAGGAACGCAGTATTTT; CDR3: CASSPSGGAGTQYF
size: -; J: TRBJ1-2; D: -; V: TRBV19; DNA: TGTGCCAGTAGTAAGAGGGATTTGTTCGATGGCTACACCTTC; CDR3: CASSKRDLFDGYTF
size: -; J: TRBJ2-5; D: -; V: TRBV4-1; DNA: TGTGCCAGCAGCCAACTATCCGGCTGGACCGACCAGGGGACCCAGTACTTC; CDR3: CASSQLSGWTDQGTQYF
size: few; J: TRBJ2-1; D: -; V: TRBV7-9; DNA: TGTGCCAGCAGCTTTTTGCAGGAGCAGTTCTTC; CDR3: CASSFLQEQFF
size: few; J: TRBJ1-2; D: -; V: TRBV27; DNA: TGTGCCAGCAGTTTAGTTGGGTTCGATGGCTACACCTTC; CDR3: CASSLVGFDGYTF
size: few; J: TRBJ1-5; D: -; V: TRBV12-3/TRBV12-4; DNA: TGTGCCAGCTCATACGGCGCAGATTATAGCAATCAGCCCCAGCATTTT; CDR3: CASSYGADYSNQPQHF
size: few; J: TRBJ2-5; D: TRBD1; V: TRBV10-3; DNA: TGTGCCTCATGGACAGGGAGAGGAGAGACCCAGTACTTC; CDR3: CASWTGRGETQYF
size: -; J: TRBJ2-1; D: TRBD2; V: TRBV7-9; DNA: TGTGCCAGCAGCTTAGCGGCGGGAGGGCCCTTGAATGAGCAGTTCTTC; CDR3: CASSLAAGGPLNEQFF
size: -; J: TRBJ2-3; D: -; V: TRBV9; DNA: TGTGCCAGCAGCGTAGAGGGGGTGGAGTTGACAGATACGCAGTATTTT; CDR3: CASSVEGVELTDTQYF
size: -; J: TRBJ2-7; D: -; V: TRBV7-2; DNA: TGTGCCAGCAGCTTTCCCCTTACGGGACAACCCTCGAACGAGCAGTACTTC; CDR3: CASSFPLTGQPSNEQYF
size: -; J: TRBJ1-1; D: -; V: TRBV6-6; DNA: TGTGCCAGCAGCAGTAGGATTGTATATGGTGAAGCTTTCTTT; CDR3: CASSSRIVYGEAFF
size: -; J: TRBJ2-4; D: -; V: TRBV9; DNA: TGTGCCAGCAGCGGCGTGTCAGGGGCCAAAAACATTCAGTACTTC; CDR3: CASSGVSGAKNIQYF
size: -; J: TRBJ2-1; D: TRBD1; V: TRBV15; DNA: TGTGCCACCAGCGACCCGTCGGGACAGGGAGTTAACAATGAGCAGTTCTTC; CDR3: CATSDPSGQGVNNEQFF
size: few; J: TRBJ2-3; D: -; V: TRBV7-9; DNA: TGTGCCAGCAGCTCCTCTACAGATACGCAGTATTTT; CDR3: CASSSSTDTQYF
size: few; J: TRBJ2-1; D: -; V: TRBV7-3; DNA: TGTGCCAGCAGCCCCTGGGCCTACAATGAGCAGTTCTTC; CDR3: CASSPWAYNEQFF
size: -; J: TRBJ2-2; D: -; V: TRBV7-3; DNA: TGTGCCAGCAGCTTAATTCCCCTCACCGATCAAACCGGGGAGCTGTTTTTT; CDR3: CASSLIPLTDQTGELFF
size: few; J: TRBJ1-1; D: -; V: TRBV12-3/TRBV12-4; DNA: TGTGCCAGCAGCCAGGCCTACTTGAACACTGAAGCTTTCTTT; CDR3: CASSQAYLNTEAFF
size: few; J: TRBJ2-7; D: TRBD2; V: TRBV7-6; DNA: TGTGCCAGCAGCCCCCGGGGACTAGCCACCTTCAACCCATCCTACGAGCAGTACTTC; CDR3: CASSPRGLATFNPSYEQYF